This section outlines one T cell receptor beta chain sequence together with its context. Germline loops: CDR1 SEHNR, CDR2 FQNEAQ (reference sequence). This CDR3 is 14 amino acids long. V was pared by 6 bases and J by 6 bases, with 14 bases between. Study processing details: The assay estimated nucleated cells by amplifying reference gene primers. The method was immunoSEQ multiplex PCR; TCRdb's version includes in-frame clones alone and lacks a portion of them. That table gives V, J and clone size, and the DNA gave D and trimming. The sample carries just over 200,000 clones, around three quarters recorded once. This sample is part of a study of blood T cell repertoires in COVID-19. Study context: Collection of acute and convalescent COVID-19 samples took place in the United States, Italy and Spain. T cells, B-cell-depleted T cells, or PBMCs supplied cDNA or gDNA.

The sequenced sample was peripheral blood. V gene TRBV7-9 combines with J gene TRBJ1-4; D is unresolved. The TCR comes from a woman in her sixties or seventies with acute or convalescent COVID-19. The CDR3 loop is CASRGTGYDEKLFF. In DNA, the CDR3 is TGTGCCAGCAGAGGTACCGGGTATGATGAAAAACTGTTTTTT.